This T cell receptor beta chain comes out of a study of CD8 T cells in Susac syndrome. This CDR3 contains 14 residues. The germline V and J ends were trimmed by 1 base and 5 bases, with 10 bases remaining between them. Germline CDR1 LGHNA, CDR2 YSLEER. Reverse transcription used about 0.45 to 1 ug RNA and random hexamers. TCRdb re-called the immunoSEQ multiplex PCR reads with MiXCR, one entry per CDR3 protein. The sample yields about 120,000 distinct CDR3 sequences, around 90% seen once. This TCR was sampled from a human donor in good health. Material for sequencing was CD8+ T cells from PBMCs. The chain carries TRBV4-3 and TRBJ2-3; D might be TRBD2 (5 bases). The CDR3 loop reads CASSQGGNGDTQYF. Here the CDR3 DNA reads TGCGCCAGCAGCCAAGGAGGGAATGGAGATACGCAGTATTTT.